The 24 T cell receptor beta chains listed next were all sequenced from one sample in a study of T-cell reconstitution after alpha-beta-depleted transplantation in children (dated by TCRdb to about 2016). Per the publication, the treatment or condition label means: allogeneic hematopoietic cell transplantation with graft depleted of TCRalphabeta T cells and CD19 B cells. The library was obtained by PCR. The run used an Illumina HiSeq 2500. To normalize quantification of the TCRbeta repertoire, the TCR libraries were built with molecular barcoding that relied on unique molecular identifiers. TCRdb reprocessing: public reads trimmed at Q25 with fastp, clones called with MiXCR, in-frame beta chains kept. Merged by CDR3 protein, the rows form single entries marked with the most common genes and DNA. The sample table lists roughly 790,000 distinct CDR3 sequences, roughly 15% of them with a count of one. The ten biggest clones cover under 6% of the sample.

The specimen comprised PBMCs, mostly from graft donor cells, sampled 360 days after TCRalphabeta/CD19-depleted stem cell transplant. These receptors came from a male patient younger than 18 who had a stem cell transplant for acute lymphoblastic leukemia, so the T cells may come from the graft donor.

The rearrangement links TRBV18 to TRBJ2-7; no firm D call. The CDR3 has 12 residues. V was clipped by 6 bases and J by 2 bases, with 8 bases between them. From germline, CDR1 is KGHSH and CDR2 LQKENI. The CDR3 DNA reads TGTGCCAGCTCGCCCGAGACCTACGAGCAGTACTTC. It is translated as CASSPETYEQYF.

Many counts were recorded for this clonotype. The J gene is TRBJ2-1, the V gene TRBV29-1; 9 bases fit TRBD1. V was pared by 8 bases and J by 8 bases, with 10 bases of the junction left unmatched. In germline, CDR1 is SQVTM, CDR2 ANQGSEA. The CDR3 extends over 13 amino acids. CDR3 coding DNA: TGCAGCCCGTCCCGGGACAGGGCGGATGAGCAGTTCTTC. Translated, it gives CSPSRDRADEQFF.

Comments on this clonotype: One junction end does not reproduce the germline sequence, and a read error may be involved. V and J are TRBV29-1 and TRBJ2-1; no definite D call. The germline V gene has CDR1 SQVTM and CDR2 ANQGSEA. The CDR3 is 10 amino acids. The CDR3 region has the DNA TGCAGCGCTGAACCTGAGAGGCAGTTCTTC. Translation gives CSAEPERQFF.

V and J are TRBV14 and TRBJ2-1, with D unresolved. Germline V gives CDR1 SGHDN, CDR2 FVKESK. The V end lost 1 base, the J end lost 6 bases, and 16 bases lay between the germline ends. The CDR3 spans 16 residues. CDR3 protein: CASSQVVSREVNEQFF. The CDR3 DNA reads as TGTGCCAGCAGCCAAGTTGTCAGCCGAGAGGTCAATGAGCAGTTCTTC.

This clonotype turned up a few times. The genes are TRBV5-1 and TRBJ1-1; D perhaps matches TRBD1 (6 bases). Germline V lookup: CDR1 SGHRS, CDR2 YFSETQ. V lost 6 bases and J lost 3, with 15 bases in between. The CDR3 contains 14 residues. The DNA of the CDR3 is TGCGCCAGCACCTTCGCGGGGGGCCACACTGAAGCTTTCTTT. This sequence encodes CASTFAGGHTEAFF.

This clonotype was detected a few times. This chain joins TRBV27 and TRBJ2-2; no clear D gene. Germline loops: CDR1 MNHEY, CDR2 SMNVEV (reference sequence). This CDR3 has 13 amino acids. Trimming removed 2 bases from V and 7 bases from J, with 8 bases in between. The CDR3 sequence is CASSLEFGGELFF. CDR3 DNA: TGTGCCAGCAGTTTAGAATTTGGCGGGGAGCTGTTTTTT.

This clonotype was seen a handful of times. This chain connects TRBV10-2 to TRBJ2-3; D ambiguous. V shed 3 bases and J shed 2 bases, with 9 bases lying between them. The CDR3 loop spans 14 amino acids. Germline CDR1 and CDR2: WSHSY and SAAADI. The CDR3 region is CASSEVTNTDTQYF. The CDR3 DNA sequence: TGCGCCAGCAGTGAAGTTACCAACACAGATACGCAGTATTTT.

This clonotype was found many times. V usage is TRBV12-3 or TRBV12-4 and J usage is TRBJ2-4; 11 positions agree with TRBD2. This CDR3 is 18 amino acids long. V shed 7 bases, J shed 0 bases, and the junction held 11 bases outside the gene matches. The CDR3 reads CASTQLAGVLLAKNIQYF. The DNA for the CDR3 is TGTGCCAGCACCCAACTAGCGGGAGTCCTATTAGCCAAAAACATTCAGTACTTC.

J is TRBJ2-1 and V is TRBV12-3 or TRBV12-4; no clear D gene. The CDR3 has 12 amino acids. V was shortened by 3 bases and J by 6 bases, with 6 bases between the two germline ends. The CDR3 coding sequence is TGTGCCAGCAGTTTTGATCCCAATGAGCAGTTCTTC. Protein sequence: CASSFDPNEQFF.

This clonotype was counted a few times. The chain combines TRBV5-1 with TRBJ1-6; D not resolved. Germline V gives CDR1 SGHRS, CDR2 YFSETQ. There are 17 residues in the CDR3. Trimming left V 1 base short and J 0 bases short, with 11 bases between. CDR3 residues: CASSLIEGTSYNSPLHF. The CDR3 DNA follows: TGCGCCAGCAGCTTGATAGAGGGAACCTCCTATAATTCACCCCTCCACTTT.

The chain carries TRBV5-1 and TRBJ2-1; D is tentatively TRBD1 or TRBD2 (5 bases each). The CDR3 sequence is 14 residues long. Trimming removed 1 base at V and 12 bases at J, with 17 bases between. Germline V gene lookup returns CDR1 SGHRS and CDR2 YFSETQ. CDR3 nucleotides: TGCGCCAGCAGCTTGCGACTACCTAGCCAGGGGCAGTTCTTC. It is translated as CASSLRLPSQGQFF.

The rearrangement joins TRBV27 to TRBJ2-6; possibly TRBD2 for D (5 bases). Germline V gives CDR1 MNHEY, CDR2 SMNVEV (reference sequence). Deletions cut 3 bases from V and 0 bases from J, with 21 bases between. The CDR3 extends over 20 amino acids. The CDR3 here is CASSFEEQWKRYSGANVLTF. DNA for the CDR3: TGTGCCAGCAGTTTTGAGGAACAGTGGAAGCGGTACTCTGGGGCCAACGTCCTGACTTTC.

The V and J genes are TRBV12-3 or TRBV12-4 and TRBJ2-2; TRBD2 aligns across 12 bases. V dropped 8 bases and J dropped 0; count of bases not matched to a gene: 13. The CDR3 loop spans 19 amino acids. The CDR3 region has the DNA TGTGCCAGCCGCCCTTTCGAGGCTAGCGGGAGGGCGAACACCGGGGAGCTGTTTTTT. Translated, it gives CASRPFEASGRANTGELFF.

This chain links TRBV7-3 with TRBJ2-7; tentatively, D is TRBD2 (5 bases). Per the germline V gene, CDR1 is SGHTA and CDR2 is FQGTGA. V lost 0 bases and J 7 bases, leaving 13 bases between the germline ends. The CDR3 consists of 14 residues. CDR3 nucleotides: TGTGCCAGCAGCTTAACCGTCCTAGCCAGGGAGCAGTACTTC. Translating gives CASSLTVLAREQYF.

This clonotype has more than one count but fewer than ten. The chain's CDR3 is CASSYSRGSTSSYNSPLHF. CDR3 in DNA: TGTGCCAGCAGTTACTCGAGGGGGTCTACGAGCTCCTATAATTCACCCCTCCACTTT. V gene TRBV6-5 combines with J gene TRBJ1-6, with D possibly being TRBD1 (6 bases). Per germline, CDR1 MNHEY and CDR2 SVGAGI. The CDR3 is 19 residues long. V lost 0 bases, J lost 0 bases, and 15 bases lay in between.

This clonotype was seen a handful of times. This chain joins TRBV27 and TRBJ2-7, with D maybe TRBD2 (6 bases). The CDR3 is 15 amino acids. Per germline, CDR1 MNHEY and CDR2 SMNVEV (reference sequence). With 1 base removed from V and 4 bases from J, the gap between germline ends came to 14 bases. The CDR3 coding sequence is TGTGCCAGCAGTTTATGGGGCGGGAAAGGTTACGAGCAGTACTTC. This encodes CASSLWGGKGYEQYF.

The CDR3 spells CASSFSGGDTEAFF. CDR3 sequence (DNA): TGCGCCAGCAGCTTTTCAGGGGGGGACACTGAAGCTTTCTTT. This chain connects TRBV5-1 to TRBJ1-1, with TRBD1 matching over 7 bases. Trimming cost V 2 bases and J 3 bases; bases outside gene matches: 4. The V gene's germline CDR1 is SGHRS and CDR2 YFSETQ. The CDR3 consists of 14 residues.

This clonotype showed up many times. The chain uses TRBV11-2 and TRBJ2-3; maybe TRBD2 (5 bases). Trimming shortened V by 2 bases and J by 5 bases, and 17 bases separated the two germline ends. Germline CDR1 SGHAT, CDR2 FQNNGV. The length of the CDR3 is 16 residues. The CDR3 is CASSLFSRESIDTQYF. The CDR3 DNA is TGTGCCAGCAGCTTATTTTCTAGGGAGTCCATAGATACGCAGTATTTT.

There are a few counts of this clonotype. This chain links TRBV3-1 with TRBJ2-1; 7 nucleotides agree with TRBD2. The CDR3 has 17 amino acids. The germline CDR1 and CDR2 sequences are LGHDT and YNNKEL (reference sequence). Trimming took 3 bases from V and 6 from J; bases not matched to a gene: 14. The CDR3 loop is CASSHPLAASQPNEQFF. The CDR3 bases are TGTGCCAGCAGCCACCCCCTAGCGGCCTCGCAGCCCAATGAGCAGTTCTTC.

The rearrangement joins TRBV10-1 to TRBJ2-5; a weak D match, TRBD2 (6 bases). Germline V CDR1 and CDR2: WNHNN, SYGVQD (reference sequence). The ends were cut back, 3 bases at V and 8 bases at J, with 10 bases in the middle. The CDR3 runs 12 residues. The CDR3 nucleotides read TGCGCCAGCAGTGATGGGACTCCAACCCAGTACTTC. It codes for CASSDGTPTQYF.

CDR3 in amino acids: CATQLTVFSTSTDTQYF. In DNA, the CDR3 is TGTGCTACCCAGTTGACAGTCTTCTCCACTAGCACAGATACGCAGTATTTT. The J gene is TRBJ2-3, the V gene TRBV19; D perhaps matches TRBD1 (5 bases). Germline V gene lookup returns CDR1 LNHDA and CDR2 SQIVND (reference sequence). This CDR3 region has 17 residues.

This clonotype was picked up a small number of times. The rearrangement uses TRBV24-1 and TRBJ2-1; D is ambiguous. The V gene lost 5 bases and the J gene lost 9 bases, with 7 bases spanning the gap. This CDR3 spans 11 amino acids. Germline assignment: CDR1 KGHDR and CDR2 SFDVKD. In DNA form, the CDR3 reads TGTGCCACCAGTGGGGGTGGTGAGCAGTTCTTC. It encodes CATSGGGEQFF.

This clonotype was detected ten times or more. The rearrangement links TRBV25-1 to TRBJ2-1; D possibly corresponds to TRBD2 (6 bases). Germline V gives CDR1 MGHDK, CDR2 SYGVNS. This CDR3 contains 14 residues. The germline V and J ends were trimmed by 6 bases and 0 bases, with 9 bases remaining between them. The CDR3 loop is CASSPGDSYNEQFF. The CDR3 DNA is TGTGCCAGCAGCCCGGGGGACTCCTACAATGAGCAGTTCTTC. Full variable domain (remainder filled in from reference TRBV25-1 and TRBJ2-1): EADIYQTPRYLVIGTGKKITLECSQTMGHDKMYWYQQDPGMELHLIHYSYGVNSTEKGDLSSESTVSRIRTEHFPLTLESARPSHTSQYLCASSPGDSYNEQFFGPGTRLTVL.

This rearrangement joins TRBV7-6 to TRBJ2-3, with a possible D match to TRBD1 (5 bases). Trimming took off 1 base at V and 4 bases at J, with 12 bases between the two ends. The CDR3 extends over 15 amino acids. Germline V gene sequence: CDR1 SGHVS, CDR2 FNYEAQ. The CDR3 region has the DNA TGTGCCAGCAGCTTAGGCCAGGGCGTCGCAGATACGCAGTATTTT. Encoded protein: CASSLGQGVADTQYF.